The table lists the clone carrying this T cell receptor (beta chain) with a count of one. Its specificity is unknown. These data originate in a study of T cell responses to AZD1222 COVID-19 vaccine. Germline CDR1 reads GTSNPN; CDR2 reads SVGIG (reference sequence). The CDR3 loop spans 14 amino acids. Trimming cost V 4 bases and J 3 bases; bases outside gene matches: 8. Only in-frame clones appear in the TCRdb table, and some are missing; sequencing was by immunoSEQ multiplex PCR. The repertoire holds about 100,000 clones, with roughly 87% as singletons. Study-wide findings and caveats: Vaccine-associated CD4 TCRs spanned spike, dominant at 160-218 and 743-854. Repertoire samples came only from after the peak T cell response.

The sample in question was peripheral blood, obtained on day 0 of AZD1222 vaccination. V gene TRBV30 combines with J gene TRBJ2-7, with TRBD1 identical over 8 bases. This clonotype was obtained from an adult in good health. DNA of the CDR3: TGTGCCTGGAATAGCAGGGGGCGACTCTACGAGCAGTACTTC. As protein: CAWNSRGRLYEQYF.